The 20 T cell receptor beta chains below come from one sample, sequenced in a study of cytomegalovirus exposure and HLA in healthy donors. Repertoires were generated with immunoSEQ multiplex PCR, while TCRdb's copy carries only in-frame clones and drops some. The profile shows 97,000 or so clones, roughly 94% of them singletons. Sequenced input: PBMCs. Source of these receptors: a woman aged 18-29 years in good health and CMV-seronegative.

The chain is built from TRBV10-3 and TRBJ2-3; D is perhaps TRBD2 (5 bases). V gave up 6 bases and J gave up 5 bases, with 15 bases separating them. This CDR3 has 14 residues. Germline V lookup: CDR1 ENHRY, CDR2 SYGVKD. As DNA, the CDR3 is TGTGCCATCAGCGCCGGGATCTCGGGAGATACGCAGTATTTT. It specifies CAISAGISGDTQYF.

This chain uses TRBV7-2 with TRBJ2-1; possible D gene TRBD2, 5 bases. The length of the CDR3 is 12 residues. Germline V CDR1 and CDR2: SGHTA, FQGNSA. Between the trimmed V and J ends, which lost 0 bases and 16 bases, there was a span of 13 bases. The CDR3 loop is CASSLARGPGFF. CDR3 coding DNA: TGTGCCAGCAGCTTAGCCCGGGGTCCCGGTTTCTTC.

This chain uses TRBV10-1 with TRBJ2-3; 7 nucleotides agree with TRBD2. The CDR3 spans 16 residues. The J segment lost 0 bases and the V segment lost 6 bases, leaving 9 bases of the junction unmatched. Germline V gene data show CDR1 as WNHNN and CDR2 as SYGVQD (reference sequence). The CDR3 spells CASSFGRPQSTDTQYF. The CDR3, as DNA: TGCGCCAGCAGCTTCGGGAGGCCCCAGAGCACAGATACGCAGTATTTT.

This clone appeared once. This chain uses TRBV30 with TRBJ1-3; D not certain. The CDR3 runs 14 residues. The germline CDR1 and CDR2 sequences are GTSNPN and SVGIG (reference sequence). Trimming cost V 5 bases and J 3 bases, with 14 bases left between them. Here the CDR3 DNA reads TGTGCCTGGTGCCCCGGTGTTAGTGGAAACACCATATATTTT. Translation gives CAWCPGVSGNTIYF.

This chain connects TRBV7-6 to TRBJ1-5, with TRBD1 matching over 9 bases. The CDR3 contains 15 residues. The junction had 3 bases not matched to a gene; V was cut back by 5 bases and J by 1 base. Germline CDR1 SGHVS, CDR2 FNYEAQ. CDR3 amino acids: CASSRTGESNQPQHF. The CDR3 nucleotides read TGTGCCAGCAGCCGGACAGGGGAAAGCAATCAGCCCCAGCATTTT.

The V call is TRBV7-8, the J call TRBJ1-6, with 7 nucleotides matching TRBD1. Germline-derived CDR1 and CDR2 are SGHVS and FQNEAQ. The V segment lost 1 base and the J segment 7 bases; nucleotides outside the gene matches: 4. The CDR3 has 15 residues. CDR3 in DNA: TGTGCCAGCAGCTTAGATAGAGGGGGCAATTCACCCCTCCACTTT. Translated: CASSLDRGGNSPLHF.

The rearrangement uses TRBV9 and TRBJ2-3; D possibly corresponds to TRBD2 (6 bases). Germline values: CDR1 SGDLS, CDR2 YYNGEE. Trimming left V 7 bases short and J 5 bases short, with 11 bases between. CDR3 size: 12 residues. The CDR3 here is CASPSGVDTQYF. In nucleotides, the CDR3 is TGTGCCAGCCCGTCGGGGGTAGATACGCAGTATTTT.

CDR3 in DNA: TGCGCCAGCAGCCCCAGGACTAGTGGCTACGAGCAGTACTTC. It encodes CASSPRTSGYEQYF. The V call is TRBV4-1, the J call TRBJ2-7; 7 nucleotides match TRBD2. Germline V CDR1 and CDR2: MGHRA, YSYEKL. This CDR3 contains 14 residues. V was clipped by 4 bases and J by 3 bases; unmatched bases: 6.

V usage is TRBV7-2 and J usage is TRBJ1-2; D perhaps matches TRBD1 (5 bases). This CDR3 spans 14 amino acids. With 4 bases removed from V and 6 bases from J, the gap between germline ends came to 15 bases. From germline, CDR1 is SGHTA and CDR2 FQGNSA. CDR3 amino acids: CASSSNQGIHGYTF. CDR3 sequence (DNA): TGTGCCAGCAGCTCCAACCAGGGAATACATGGCTACACCTTC.

The chain links TRBV4-2 to TRBJ2-5; 8 nucleotides agree with TRBD2. Trimming at V came to 2 bases and at J to 2 bases, leaving 4 bases not matched to a gene. CDR1 and CDR2 from the germline V gene are LGHNA and YNFKEQ. The CDR3 is 15 amino acids. This CDR3 reads CASSQKRGPQETQYF. For the CDR3, the DNA is TGTGCCAGCAGCCAAAAGCGGGGGCCTCAAGAGACCCAGTACTTC.

This clone was counted a single time. This rearrangement joins TRBV5-6 to TRBJ1-2, with D tentatively TRBD1 (6 bases). This CDR3 has 13 residues. Per germline, CDR1 SGHDT and CDR2 YYEEEE. The V and J ends lost 3 bases and 7 bases respectively, with 13 bases between them. CDR3 loop: CASSYQGLGGYTF. CDR3 DNA sequence: TGTGCCAGCAGCTATCAGGGGCTGGGTGGCTACACCTTC.

This clone was seen a single time. The J gene is TRBJ1-4, the V gene TRBV14; D might be TRBD1 (6 bases). CDR1 and CDR2 (germline): SGHDN, FVKESK. The CDR3 loop spans 15 amino acids. V lost 0 bases and J 4 bases, leaving 9 bases between the germline ends. The CDR3 sequence is CASSQDGTFNEKLFF. CDR3 coding DNA: TGTGCCAGCAGCCAAGATGGGACATTTAATGAAAAACTGTTTTTT.

The CDR3, as DNA: TGCAGCGTCCTACTCGGGACAGGGGGTCCAGATACGCAGTATTTT. Its translation: CSVLLGTGGPDTQYF. This chain connects TRBV29-1 to TRBJ2-3, with 11 bases identical to TRBD1. Germline V gene data show CDR1 as SQVTM and CDR2 as ANQGSEA. This CDR3 contains 15 residues. The V and J ends lost 6 bases and 4 bases, in that order; junction bases with no gene match: 9.

J is TRBJ1-5 and V is TRBV12-5, with D unclear. Germline-derived CDR1 and CDR2 are LGHNT and FRNRAP. CDR3 length equals 15 residues. Trimming took off 1 base at V and 0 bases at J, with 7 bases between the two ends. The CDR3 bases are TGTGCTAGTGGTTTGGCGGGGATTAGCAATCAGCCCCAGCATTTT. As protein: CASGLAGISNQPQHF.

CDR3 DNA sequence: TGTGCCAGCAGCAGATATGGAGGGACTGAAGCTTTCTTT. Its translation: CASSRYGGTEAFF. The chain uses TRBV7-9 and TRBJ1-1; the D is unclear. The CDR3 loop spans 13 amino acids. In germline, CDR1 is SEHNR, CDR2 FQNEAQ (reference sequence). Trimming stripped 5 bases from V and 5 bases from J, with 12 bases between.

CDR3 DNA: TGTGCCAGCAGTTACTCATTAGGACAGGGACAAGAGACCCAGTACTTC. Translation gives CASSYSLGQGQETQYF. This chain links TRBV6-5 with TRBJ2-5, with 8 bases lining up with TRBD1. Germline V gene data show CDR1 as MNHEY and CDR2 as SVGAGI. Trimming at V came to 0 bases and at J to 2 bases, leaving 5 bases not matched to a gene. The CDR3 spans 16 residues.

The rearrangement links TRBV27 to TRBJ2-5; 7 bases map to TRBD2. Germline loops: CDR1 MNHEY, CDR2 SMNVEV (reference sequence). The J segment lost 1 base and the V segment lost 2 bases, leaving 7 bases of the junction unmatched. CDR3 length: 16 amino acids. CDR3 region: CASSLTAGGTQETQYF. The CDR3, as DNA: TGTGCCAGCAGTTTAACTGCCGGGGGGACCCAAGAGACCCAGTACTTC.

The rearrangement uses TRBV9 and TRBJ1-1; D is possibly TRBD1 (5 bases). CDR1 and CDR2 from the germline V gene are SGDLS and YYNGEE. The CDR3 runs to 15 residues. V lost 3 bases, J lost 5 bases, and 17 bases lay in between. CDR3 loop: CASSAGDRDRTEAFF. As DNA, the CDR3 is TGTGCCAGCAGCGCGGGGGATAGGGACCGAACTGAAGCTTTCTTT.

Notes on this clone: The germline gene is not matched at one end of the junction; a read error may be the cause. The chain uses TRBV7-7 and TRBJ2-2; 9 bases align to TRBD1. The CDR3 extends over 15 amino acids. Looked up from germline, CDR1 is SSHAT and CDR2 is FNYEAQ (reference sequence). The CDR3 loop is CASSRDRDNTGELFF. The CDR3 bases are TGTGCTAGCAGCCGGGACAGGGATAACACCGGGGAGCTGTTTTTT.

The V and J genes are TRBV19 and TRBJ1-4; 7 nucleotides align to TRBD1. The CDR3 contains 15 residues. In germline, CDR1 is LNHDA, CDR2 SQIVND (reference sequence). V gave up 5 bases and J gave up 7 bases; unmatched junction bases: 10. CDR3 in DNA: TGTGCCAGTAGTTCATACAGGGGACCCGCTGAAAAACTGTTTTTT. Encoded protein: CASSSYRGPAEKLFF.